This T cell receptor (beta chain) was sequenced during a study of T-cell memory formation after mild COVID-19. Overall study context: TCR clusters showed largely donor specificity.

With respect to this clonotype: Its antigen is unknown.

Study conclusions and caveats: Contracting CD8+ clones were enriched in EMRA, CD4+ mainly in CM and EM. Day 15 to 85 contractors were CD4/CD8 balanced; later expanders leaned CD4+.

TCRdb re-derived calls from the 5' RACE reads in MiXCR, one entry per CDR3 protein. The repertoire includes more than 450,000 distinct CDR3 sequences, about 20% of them detected once, and around 13% sits in the top ten. The specimen was PBMCs or a T cell subset sorted from them (not recorded which). This clonotype was sampled from an adult woman who had mild COVID-19 (a few samples of this study predate the infection). Cell type and time point are not known.

The CDR3 coding sequence is TGCGCCAGCAGCCAAGTTCGATCCGGGACACGATACAATGAGCAGTTCTTC. Translating gives CASSQVRSGTRYNEQFF. This chain joins TRBV4-1 and TRBJ2-1, with a tentative D call TRBD1 (6 bases). The CDR3 sequence is 17 residues long. Germline V CDR1 and CDR2: MGHRA, YSYEKL. The V and J ends lost 1 base and 4 bases respectively, with 17 bases between them.